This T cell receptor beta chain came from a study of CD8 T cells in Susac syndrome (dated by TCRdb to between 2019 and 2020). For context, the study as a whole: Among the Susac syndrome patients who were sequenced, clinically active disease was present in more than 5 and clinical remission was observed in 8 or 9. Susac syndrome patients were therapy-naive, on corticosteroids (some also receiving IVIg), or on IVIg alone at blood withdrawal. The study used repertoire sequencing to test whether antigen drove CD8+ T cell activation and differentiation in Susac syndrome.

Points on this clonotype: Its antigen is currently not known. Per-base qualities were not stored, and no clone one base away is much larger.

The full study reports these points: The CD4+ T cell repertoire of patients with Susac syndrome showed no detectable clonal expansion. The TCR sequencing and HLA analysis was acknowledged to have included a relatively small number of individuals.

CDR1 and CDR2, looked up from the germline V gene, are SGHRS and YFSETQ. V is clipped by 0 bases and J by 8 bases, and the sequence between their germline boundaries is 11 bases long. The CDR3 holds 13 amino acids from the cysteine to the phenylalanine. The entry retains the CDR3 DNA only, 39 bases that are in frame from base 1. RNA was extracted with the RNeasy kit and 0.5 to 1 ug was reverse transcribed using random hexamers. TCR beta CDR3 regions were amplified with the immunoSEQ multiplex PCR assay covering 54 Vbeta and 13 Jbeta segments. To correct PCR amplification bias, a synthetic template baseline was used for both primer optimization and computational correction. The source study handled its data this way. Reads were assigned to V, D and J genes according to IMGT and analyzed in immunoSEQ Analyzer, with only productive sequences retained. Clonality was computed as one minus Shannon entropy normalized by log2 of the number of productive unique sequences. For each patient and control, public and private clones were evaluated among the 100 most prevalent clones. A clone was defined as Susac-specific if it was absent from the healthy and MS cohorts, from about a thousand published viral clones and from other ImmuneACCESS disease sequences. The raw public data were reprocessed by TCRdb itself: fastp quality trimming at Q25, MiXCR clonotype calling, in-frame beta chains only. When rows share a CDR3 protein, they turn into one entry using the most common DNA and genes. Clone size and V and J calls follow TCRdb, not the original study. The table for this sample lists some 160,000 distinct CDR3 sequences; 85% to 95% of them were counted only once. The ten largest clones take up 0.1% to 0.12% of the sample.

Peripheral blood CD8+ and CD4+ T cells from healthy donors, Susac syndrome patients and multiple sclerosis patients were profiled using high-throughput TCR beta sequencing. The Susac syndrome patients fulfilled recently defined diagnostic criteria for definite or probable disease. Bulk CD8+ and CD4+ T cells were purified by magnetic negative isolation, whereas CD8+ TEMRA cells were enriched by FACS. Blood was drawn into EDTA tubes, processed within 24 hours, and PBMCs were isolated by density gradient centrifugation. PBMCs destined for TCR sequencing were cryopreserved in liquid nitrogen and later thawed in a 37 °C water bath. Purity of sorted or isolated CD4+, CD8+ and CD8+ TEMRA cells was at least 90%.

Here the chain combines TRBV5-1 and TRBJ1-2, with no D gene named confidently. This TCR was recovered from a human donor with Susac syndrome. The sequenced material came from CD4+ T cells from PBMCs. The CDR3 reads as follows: CASSLDSLPGYTF. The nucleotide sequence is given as TGCGCCAGCAGCTTGGACAGCCTGCCGGGCTACACCTTC.